This is a list of T cell receptor beta chains from one sample in a study of cytomegalovirus exposure and HLA in healthy donors. Here immunoSEQ multiplex PCR was the method, and the copy in TCRdb shows in-frame clones only, minus some. The sample yields under 200,000 clones, roughly 79% seen once. Source material: PBMCs. The receptors here all came from a man aged 45-60 years in good health and CMV-seropositive. CDR3s include the opening cysteine and the closing phenylalanine or tryptophan. A D gene is named only where the DNA matches it firmly. Clone sizes are given selectively: once, few, many, or a class where the clone is expanded.

CDR3aa	CDR3nt	abundance	j_gene	d_gene	v_gene
CASSQPGQGYYEQYF	TGCGCCAGCAGCCAACCGGGACAGGGCTACTACGAGCAGTACTTC	.	TRBJ2-7	TRBD1	TRBV4-1
CASSPPGQLTRQETQYF	TGTGCCAGCAGCCCCCCGGGACAGCTAACCCGACAAGAGACCCAGTACTTC	.	TRBJ2-5	TRBD1	TRBV7-9
CASSSQGTNQPQHF	TGTGCCAGCAGCTCTCAGGGGACCAATCAGCCCCAGCATTTT	.	TRBJ1-5	.	TRBV7-9
CASNDRGRTDTQYF	TGTGCCAGCAACGACCGCGGCCGGACAGATACGCAGTATTTT	.	TRBJ2-3	.	TRBV28
CSVAPGMNTEAFF	TGCAGCGTTGCCCCGGGGATGAACACTGAAGCTTTCTTT	once	TRBJ1-1	.	TRBV29-1
CASSSRDAGNTIYF	TGTGCCAGCTCATCGCGGGACGCTGGAAACACCATATATTTT	few	TRBJ1-3	.	TRBV18
CASSYASGVSNQPQHF	TGTGCCAGCAGCTACGCATCAGGGGTTAGCAATCAGCCCCAGCATTTT	.	TRBJ1-5	.	TRBV6-6
CASSFGQDQETQYF	TGTGCCAGCAGTTTCGGACAGGATCAAGAGACCCAGTACTTC	.	TRBJ2-5	TRBD1	TRBV7-6
CSGRTGGTDTQYF	TGCAGCGGGCGGACAGGGGGGACAGATACGCAGTATTTT	.	TRBJ2-3	TRBD1	TRBV29-1
CASSLDRDETQYF	TGTGCCAGCAGCTTAGACAGGGATGAGACCCAGTACTTC	.	TRBJ2-5	.	TRBV7-6
CASSDRTGGHQPQHF	TGTGCCAGCAGTGATCGGACAGGGGGCCACCAGCCCCAGCATTTT	.	TRBJ1-5	TRBD1	TRBV2
CASSTTGAGETQYF	TGTGCCAGCAGCACGACAGGGGCTGGCGAGACCCAGTACTTC	once	TRBJ2-5	TRBD1	TRBV9
CASKALRGGANVLTF	TGTGCCAGCAAGGCTTTAAGGGGTGGGGCCAACGTCCTGACTTTC	.	TRBJ2-6	.	TRBV2
CASSFWERMNTEAFF	TGTGCCAGCAGCTTTTGGGAGAGAATGAACACTGAAGCTTTCTTT	.	TRBJ1-1	.	TRBV5-6
CASSLQPVAAGTEAFF	TGTGCCAGCAGCTTACAACCGGTGGCGGCCGGCACTGAAGCTTTCTTT	.	TRBJ1-1	.	TRBV7-2
CASSYLQGAYGTEAFF	TGTGCCAGCAGTTACCTCCAGGGGGCATATGGTACTGAAGCTTTCTTT	.	TRBJ1-1	TRBD1	TRBV6-5
CASRATLAGGLDTQYF	TGTGCCAGCAGGGCAACACTAGCGGGGGGGCTGGATACGCAGTATTTT	.	TRBJ2-3	TRBD2	TRBV7-2
CAIAISVNTEAFF	TGTGCCATCGCTATCTCCGTGAACACTGAAGCTTTCTTT	few	TRBJ1-1	.	TRBV10-3
CASTSQGKDRVYGYTF	TGTGCCAGCACCTCTCAGGGAAAGGACCGGGTCTATGGCTACACCTTC	once	TRBJ1-2	.	TRBV28
CASSPYTGGRHNEKLFF	TGCGCCAGCAGCCCATACACCGGGGGACGCCATAATGAAAAACTGTTTTTT	.	TRBJ1-4	.	TRBV5-1
CASSLGGARSQQPQHF	TGTGCCAGCAGCTTAGGTGGGGCGCGTTCCCAACAGCCCCAGCATTTT	.	TRBJ1-5	.	TRBV7-9
CATSGRTGHFNNEQFF	TGTGCCACCAGCGGTCGAACGGGACACTTTAACAATGAGCAGTTCTTC	.	TRBJ2-1	.	TRBV15
CASRQDGFPGYEQYF	TGTGCCAGCAGGCAAGATGGCTTCCCGGGGTACGAGCAGTACTTC	.	TRBJ2-7	.	TRBV7-2
CASSFLTDTQYF	TGTGCCAGCAGTTTTTTAACAGATACGCAGTATTTT	.	TRBJ2-3	.	TRBV28
CSVTMGAMNTEAFF	TGCAGCGTTACGATGGGAGCCATGAACACTGAAGCTTTCTTT	.	TRBJ1-1	.	TRBV29-1
CASSGQDLYNSPLHF	TGTGCCAGTAGCGGACAGGACCTCTATAATTCACCCCTCCACTTT	.	TRBJ1-6	TRBD1	TRBV19
CSAGGSNTEAFF	TGCAGCGCCGGGGGAAGTAACACTGAAGCTTTCTTT	.	TRBJ1-1	.	TRBV29-1
CASSERRGTNTGELFF	TGTGCCAGCAGTGAGCGTCGGGGGACGAACACCGGGGAGCTGTTTTTT	.	TRBJ2-2	.	TRBV2